The 28 T cell receptor beta chains below come from one sample, sequenced in a study of control samples from healthy donors and cancer patients. Assay: immunoSEQ multiplex PCR; the TCRdb copy retains only in-frame clones and omits some. This table has some 82,000 clones, around 83% appearing once. Sequencing was done on a sample of PBMCs. These receptors all stem from a man in his sixties with head and neck cancer.

The CDR3 region is CASSLTVLNVNTEAFF. DNA for the CDR3: TGCGCCAGCAGCTTGACGGTCCTGAATGTGAACACTGAAGCTTTCTTT. The V call is TRBV5-1, the J call TRBJ1-1; D gene ambiguous. The CDR3 covers 16 residues. Trimming pared 1 base from V and 0 bases from J, leaving 13 bases between. The germline CDR1 and CDR2 sequences are SGHRS and YFSETQ.

J is TRBJ2-5 and V is TRBV3-1 (or the pseudogene TRBV3-2), with 7 positions matching TRBD2. The CDR3 totals 13 residues. J was trimmed by 5 bases and V by 4 bases; bases with no gene match: 4. Per germline, CDR1 LGHDT and CDR2 YNNKEL (reference sequence). CDR3 DNA sequence: TGTGCCAGCAGCCCGGGAGGTGGGGAGACCCAGTACTTC. This sequence encodes CASSPGGGETQYF.

This sequence joins TRBV5-1 and TRBJ2-3; TRBD1 is a possible D gene (6 bases). Germline values: CDR1 SGHRS, CDR2 YFSETQ. V was cut by 7 bases and J by 3 bases, with 9 bases left in between. The CDR3 runs to 12 residues. CDR3 sequence (DNA): TGCGCCAGCCAGGGGTCGACAGATACGCAGTATTTT. Translation gives CASQGSTDTQYF.

This chain connects TRBV5-5 to TRBJ2-2; possibly TRBD1 for D (6 bases). Per the germline V gene, CDR1 is SGHKS and CDR2 is YYEKEE (reference sequence). The CDR3 spans 14 residues. V was cut by 7 bases and J by 0 bases, with 10 bases left in between. The CDR3: CASQGPANTGELFF. CDR3 DNA sequence: TGTGCCAGCCAGGGGCCCGCGAACACCGGGGAGCTGTTTTTT.

The CDR3 reads CAWSPGGTDTQYF. The CDR3, as DNA: TGTGCCTGGAGTCCGGGAGGCACAGATACGCAGTATTTT. The chain links TRBV30 to TRBJ2-3, with a tentative D call TRBD2 (6 bases). The CDR3 is 13 amino acids. The germline CDR1 and CDR2 sequences are GTSNPN and SVGIG (reference sequence). V lost 2 bases and J lost 1, with 7 bases in between.

The chain uses TRBV12-3 or TRBV12-4 and TRBJ1-2; no definite D call. V was trimmed by 5 bases and J by 8 bases, leaving 15 bases between them. The CDR3 contains 13 residues. For the CDR3, the DNA is TGTGCCAGCAGTCCCCTCGACTTAGTAGGCTACACCTTC. This sequence encodes CASSPLDLVGYTF.

This chain uses TRBV2 with TRBJ2-5, with TRBD2 as a possible D gene (6 bases). Trimming removed 6 bases at V and 2 bases at J, with 13 bases between. Germline V gives CDR1 SNHLY, CDR2 FYNNEI. There are 14 residues in the CDR3. The CDR3 DNA reads TGTGCCAGCAGGTTCAGGGAGGCACAAGAGACCCAGTACTTC. It yields the protein CASRFREAQETQYF.

A few counts support this clone. V is TRBV7-8 and J is TRBJ1-5; D not resolved. The germline V and J ends were trimmed by 3 bases and 4 bases, with 16 bases remaining between them. The CDR3 is 16 amino acids. Germline CDR1 reads SGHVS; CDR2 reads FQNEAQ. CDR3 DNA sequence: TGTGCCAGCAGCTTTGTTCTCGGGCGGCGGAATCAGCCCCAGCATTTT. This sequence encodes CASSFVLGRRNQPQHF.

The table lists this clone with a count of one. This chain uses TRBV6-5 with TRBJ2-1; TRBD2 is a possible D gene (6 bases). CDR1 MNHEY and CDR2 SVGAGI come from the germline V gene. V lost 2 bases and J 4 bases, leaving 15 bases between the germline ends. The CDR3 runs 16 residues. The chain's CDR3 is CASSYVGRGNYNEQFF. The DNA of the CDR3 is TGTGCCAGCAGTTACGTAGGGCGGGGAAATTACAATGAGCAGTTCTTC.

This clone was counted a few times. J is TRBJ2-4 and V is TRBV28; no reliable D call. The CDR3 length is 12 residues. Germline V gene lookup returns CDR1 MDHEN and CDR2 SYDVKM. With 3 bases removed from V and 3 bases from J, the gap between germline ends came to 3 bases. CDR3 coding DNA: TGTGCCAGCAGTTTCTACAAAAACATTCAGTACTTC. Translation gives CASSFYKNIQYF.

This chain links TRBV28 with TRBJ1-1; unclear D gene. Germline V lookup: CDR1 MDHEN, CDR2 SYDVKM. The CDR3 contains 15 residues. V was clipped by 4 bases and J by 0 bases, with 12 bases between them. The CDR3 loop is CASSSSSTMNTEAFF. The CDR3 coding sequence is TGTGCCAGCAGTTCATCCTCGACCATGAACACTGAAGCTTTCTTT.

This clone was counted a single time. The gene calls are TRBV7-8 and TRBJ2-3, with TRBD2 matching over 8 bases. Losses at the gene ends were 1 base for V and 7 bases for J; bases not matched to a gene: 13. This CDR3 has 17 amino acids. Germline lookup yields CDR1 SGHVS and CDR2 FQNEAQ. In DNA, the CDR3 is TGTGCCAGCAGCTTAGTAGGTAGCGGGATCCCACAGAATACGCAGTATTTT. Protein sequence: CASSLVGSGIPQNTQYF. Looking up the rest from reference TRBV7-8 and TRBJ2-3 gives the full variable domain: GAGVSQSPRYKVAKRGQDVALRCDPISGHVSLFWYQQALGQGPEFLTYFQNEAQLDKSGLPSDRFFAERPEGSVSTLKIQRTQQEDSAVYLCASSLVGSGIPQNTQYFGPGTRLTVL.

V is TRBV6-1 and J is TRBJ2-3; 8 bases align to TRBD2. Germline loops: CDR1 MNHNS, CDR2 SASEGT. V lost 2 bases and J lost 6; bases outside the gene matches: 4. The CDR3 spans 14 residues. CDR3 nucleotides: TGTGCCAGCAGTGAAACCGGGGGGGACGATACGCAGTATTTT. Protein product: CASSETGGDDTQYF.

This clone was found a few times. V and J are TRBV18 and TRBJ2-7; no clear D gene. Per germline, CDR1 KGHSH and CDR2 LQKENI. CDR3 length equals 13 residues. The V gene lost 3 bases and the J gene lost 0 bases, with 6 bases spanning the gap. For the CDR3, the DNA is TGTGCCAGCTCACCCCCAAGCTCCTACGAGCAGTACTTC. Translating gives CASSPPSSYEQYF. The full variable domain, with the rest looked up from reference TRBV18 and TRBJ2-7, is NAGVMQNPRHLVRRRGQEARLRCSPMKGHSHVYWYRQLPEEGLKFMVYLQKENIIDESGMPKERFSAEFPKEGPSILRIQQVVRGDSAAYFCASSPPSSYEQYFGPGTRLTVT.

The chain joins TRBV2 to TRBJ2-3, with no clear D. V was shortened by 3 bases and J by 7 bases, with 5 bases between the two germline ends. The CDR3 is 11 amino acids. Germline V gene sequence: CDR1 SNHLY, CDR2 FYNNEI. This chain's CDR3 is CASSERYTQYF. CDR3 sequence (DNA): TGTGCCAGCAGTGAGAGGTATACGCAGTATTTT. Looking up the rest from reference TRBV2 and TRBJ2-3 gives the full variable domain: EPEVTQTPSHQVTQMGQEVILRCVPISNHLYFYWYRQILGQKVEFLVSFYNNEISEKSEIFDDQFSVERPDGSNFTLKIRSTKLEDSAMYFCASSERYTQYFGPGTRLTVL.

This chain links TRBV29-1 with TRBJ2-2, with a possible D match to TRBD2 (6 bases). Germline loops: CDR1 SQVTM, CDR2 ANQGSEA. Trimming shortened V by 6 bases and J by 7 bases, and 15 bases separated the two germline ends. The CDR3 loop spans 13 amino acids. CDR3 sequence (DNA): TGCAGCGTCGGAGGGACGGCGGACGGGGAGCTGTTTTTT. Protein: CSVGGTADGELFF.

V gene TRBV11-2 combines with J gene TRBJ1-6, with no clear D. Germline V gene lookup returns CDR1 SGHAT and CDR2 FQNNGV. V lost 0 bases and J lost 14, with 14 bases in between. The CDR3 length is 14 residues. The CDR3: CASSLDQTSPALHF. CDR3 nucleotides: TGTGCCAGCAGCTTAGATCAAACGAGCCCGGCCCTCCACTTT.

The chain employs TRBV28 and TRBJ1-4; no firm D call. Trimming left V 5 bases short and J 8 bases short, with 12 bases between. Germline values: CDR1 MDHEN, CDR2 SYDVKM. The CDR3 contains 13 residues. The chain's CDR3 is CASSEGYWEKLFF. In DNA, the CDR3 is TGTGCCAGCAGTGAGGGTTATTGGGAAAAACTGTTTTTT. The full variable domain, completed using reference TRBV28 and TRBJ1-4, is DVKVTQSSRYLVKRTGEKVFLECVQDMDHENMFWYRQDPGLGLRLIYFSYDVKMKEKGDIPEGYSVSREKKERFSLILESASTNQTSMYLCASSEGYWEKLFFGSGTQLSVL.

The chain carries TRBV5-1 and TRBJ2-7; 8 bases match TRBD2. From germline, CDR1 is SGHRS and CDR2 YFSETQ. V was pared by 5 bases and J by 0 bases, with 7 bases of the junction left unmatched. The CDR3 is 15 residues long. CDR3 protein: CASSSRSGSSYEQYF. The CDR3 bases are TGCGCCAGCAGTAGTCGGAGCGGGAGCTCCTACGAGCAGTACTTC.

This chain links TRBV7-2 with TRBJ1-1; D remains unclear. The CDR3 runs to 13 residues. Germline lookup yields CDR1 SGHTA and CDR2 FQGNSA. V was pared by 4 bases and J by 2 bases, with 8 bases between. In DNA form, the CDR3 reads TGTGCCAGCAGCTCACAAGGAAACACTGAAGCTTTCTTT. This encodes CASSSQGNTEAFF.

The chain joins TRBV18 to TRBJ2-7, with 7 bases fitting TRBD2. From germline, CDR1 is KGHSH and CDR2 LQKENI. The ends lost 2 bases at V and 2 bases at J; junction bases unmatched: 3. CDR3 length: 14 amino acids. The CDR3 protein is CASSPRGLPYEQYF. The CDR3 bases are TGTGCCAGCTCACCAAGGGGACTACCCTACGAGCAGTACTTC.

The chain has TRBV6-1 and TRBJ2-7; TRBD1 agrees at 9 bases. The CDR3 covers 13 residues. Germline-derived CDR1 and CDR2 are MNHNS and SASEGT. V was pared by 2 bases and J by 6 bases, with 2 bases of the junction left unmatched. The CDR3 coding sequence is TGTGCCAGCAGTGAAAACAGGGGGCTCGAGCAGTACTTC. Translating gives CASSENRGLEQYF.

The table lists this clone with a count of one. The genes are TRBV7-2 and TRBJ2-5, with D uncertain. The CDR3 runs to 14 residues. Germline CDR1 reads SGHTA; CDR2 reads FQGNSA. V was shortened by 2 bases and J by 4 bases, with 11 bases between the two germline ends. The CDR3 protein is CASSLMSLGETQYF. In DNA form, the CDR3 reads TGTGCCAGCAGCTTAATGTCTCTGGGAGAGACCCAGTACTTC.

The rearrangement links TRBV6-4 to TRBJ1-1, with D hard to call. This CDR3 comprises 14 residues. V was cut by 2 bases and J by 5 bases, with 12 bases left in between. The germline CDR1 and CDR2 sequences are MRHNA and SNTAGT. The CDR3 coding sequence is TGTGCCAGCAGTGACACCAACTTGGGGACTGAAGCTTTCTTT. Amino acids: CASSDTNLGTEAFF.

J is TRBJ1-1 and V is TRBV5-1, with 8 bases that match TRBD1. CDR1 SGHRS and CDR2 YFSETQ come from the germline V gene. The CDR3 loop spans 15 amino acids. V dropped 2 bases and J dropped 5; count of bases not matched to a gene: 8. The chain's CDR3 is CASSLTPQGATEAFF. CDR3 in DNA: TGCGCCAGCAGCTTAACACCGCAGGGGGCGACTGAAGCTTTCTTT.

The gene calls are TRBV9 and TRBJ2-5, with D hard to call. There are 15 residues in the CDR3. Trimming took 4 bases from V and 1 from J, leaving 14 bases between them. CDR1 is SGDLS, CDR2 YYNGEE, per germline. This CDR3 reads CASSPQVAAQETQYF. The CDR3 DNA follows: TGTGCCAGCAGCCCTCAGGTTGCGGCCCAAGAGACCCAGTACTTC.

This chain links TRBV10-3 with TRBJ2-3; 10 nucleotides line up with TRBD2. The germline V gene has CDR1 ENHRY and CDR2 SYGVKD. The CDR3 runs to 17 residues. The ends lost 2 bases at V and 6 bases at J; junction bases unmatched: 11. CDR3 coding DNA: TGTGCCATCAGTGAGCCCTCGGGAGCGGGAGGGCCGGATACGCAGTATTTT. Translating it yields CAISEPSGAGGPDTQYF.

The chain uses TRBV4-1 and TRBJ1-5; D may be TRBD1 (6 bases). This CDR3 spans 14 amino acids. Trimming shortened V by 0 bases and J by 9 bases, and 12 bases separated the two germline ends. The V gene's germline CDR1 is MGHRA and CDR2 YSYEKL. As DNA, the CDR3 is TGCGCCAGCAGCCAAGATCAAGGGGGGCGGCCCCAGCATTTT. This encodes CASSQDQGGRPQHF.